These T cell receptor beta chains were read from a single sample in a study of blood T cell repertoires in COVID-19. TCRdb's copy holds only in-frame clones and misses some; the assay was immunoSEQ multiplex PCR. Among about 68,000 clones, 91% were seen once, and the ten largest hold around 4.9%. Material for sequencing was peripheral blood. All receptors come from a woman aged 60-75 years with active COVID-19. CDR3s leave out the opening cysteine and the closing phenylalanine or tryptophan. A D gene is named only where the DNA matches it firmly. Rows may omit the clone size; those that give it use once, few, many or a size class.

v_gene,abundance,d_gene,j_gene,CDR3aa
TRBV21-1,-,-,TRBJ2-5,ASSKVRLAGGEETQY
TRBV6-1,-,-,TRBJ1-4,ASSEGAVTTNEKLF
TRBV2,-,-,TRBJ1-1,ASKRTARNTEAF
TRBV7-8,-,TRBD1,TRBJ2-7,ASSSTGTGRPYEQY
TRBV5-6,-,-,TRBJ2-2,ASRQRGTNGELF
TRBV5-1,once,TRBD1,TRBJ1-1,ASSTEQGLNTEAF
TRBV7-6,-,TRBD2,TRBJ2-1,ASTPGTSADNEQF
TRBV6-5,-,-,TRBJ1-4,ASKGLTTNEKLF
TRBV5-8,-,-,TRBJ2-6,ASSLWRDSGANVLT
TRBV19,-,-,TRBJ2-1,ASSHGSVTYNEQF
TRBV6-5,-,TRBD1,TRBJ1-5,ASKDRRADNQPQH
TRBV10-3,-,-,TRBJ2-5,AISGRSVEETQY
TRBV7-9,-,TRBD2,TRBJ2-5,ASSSGLATLNGETQY
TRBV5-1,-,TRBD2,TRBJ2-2,ASSSTPGTTEAGELF
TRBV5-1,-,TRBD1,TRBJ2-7,ASSFQGDRSSREQY
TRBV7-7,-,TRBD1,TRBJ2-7,ASSLQKGADYEQY
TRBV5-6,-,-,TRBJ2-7,ASSLQGFYEQY
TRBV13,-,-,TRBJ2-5,ASGASLRGQETQY
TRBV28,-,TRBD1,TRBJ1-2,ASSAPGQGKFSYGYT
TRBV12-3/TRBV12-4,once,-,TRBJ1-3,ASSGLRGNTIY
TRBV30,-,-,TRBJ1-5,AWNQGSNQPQH
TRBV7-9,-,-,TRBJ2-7,ASSLAQGTEQY
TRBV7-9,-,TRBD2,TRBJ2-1,ASSLGGGSINNEQF
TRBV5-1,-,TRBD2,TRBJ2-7,ASSLESSGTYEQY
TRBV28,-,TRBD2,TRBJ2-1,ASRFLAGRDNEQF
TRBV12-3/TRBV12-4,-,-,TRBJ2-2,ATQANTGELF
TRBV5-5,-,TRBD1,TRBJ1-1,ASSFQGAGLARTEAF
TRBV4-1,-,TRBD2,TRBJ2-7,ASSQDQSSTSVYEQY
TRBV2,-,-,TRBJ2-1,ASSETDNEQF
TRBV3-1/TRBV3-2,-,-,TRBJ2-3,ASSQDRVNTQY
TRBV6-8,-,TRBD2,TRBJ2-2,ASSKKGPTSGMLTGELF